This T cell receptor beta chain was recorded in a study of T cell responses to AZD1222 COVID-19 vaccine. Data came from immunoSEQ multiplex PCR; TCRdb stores just in-frame clones and leaves some out. Among 130,000 or so clones, over 90% were seen once, and the ten largest hold about 5%. Per germline, CDR1 MGHRA and CDR2 YSYEKL. Trimming removed 0 bases from V and 1 base from J, with 12 bases in between. The CDR3 covers 16 residues. A remark on this clone: Its antigen is unknown.

Study-wide findings and caveats: Among AZD1222 vaccinees, only six were seropositive at baseline. CD4 TCRs covered the whole spike, strongest at regions 160-218 and 743-854. Targeting of unmutated variant regions was reportedly seen in nearly half of spike-specific TCRs.

This chain uses TRBV4-1 with TRBJ2-5, with D uncertain. The TCR sequence derives from an adult in good health. This specimen was peripheral blood, taken on day 0 of AZD1222 vaccination. The CDR3 sequence: CASSQDSQPTQETQYF. The CDR3 nucleotides are TGCGCCAGCAGCCAAGATAGTCAGCCCACCCAAGAGACCCAGTACTTC.